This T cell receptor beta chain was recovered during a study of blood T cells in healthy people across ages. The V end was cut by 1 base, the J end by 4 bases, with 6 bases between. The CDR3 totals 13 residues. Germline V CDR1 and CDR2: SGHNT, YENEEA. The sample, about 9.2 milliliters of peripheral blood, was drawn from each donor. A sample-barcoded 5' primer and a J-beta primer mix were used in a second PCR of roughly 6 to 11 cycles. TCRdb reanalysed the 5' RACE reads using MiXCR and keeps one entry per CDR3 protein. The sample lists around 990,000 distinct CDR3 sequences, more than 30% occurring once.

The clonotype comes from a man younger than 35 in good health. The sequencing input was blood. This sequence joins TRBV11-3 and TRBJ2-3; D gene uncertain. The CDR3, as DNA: TGTGCCAGCAGCTTAGCAAGATCAGATACGCAGTATTTT. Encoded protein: CASSLARSDTQYF.